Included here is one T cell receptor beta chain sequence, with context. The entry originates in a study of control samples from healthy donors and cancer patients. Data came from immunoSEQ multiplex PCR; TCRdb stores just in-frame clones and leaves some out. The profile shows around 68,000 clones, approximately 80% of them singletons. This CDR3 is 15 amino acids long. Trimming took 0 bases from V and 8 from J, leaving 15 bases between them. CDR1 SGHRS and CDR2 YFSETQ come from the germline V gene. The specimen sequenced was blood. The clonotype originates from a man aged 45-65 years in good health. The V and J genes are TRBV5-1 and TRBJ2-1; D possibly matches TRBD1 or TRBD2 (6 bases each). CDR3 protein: CASSLEHGGRDEQFF. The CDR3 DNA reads TGCGCCAGCAGCTTGGAACACGGGGGCCGGGATGAGCAGTTCTTC. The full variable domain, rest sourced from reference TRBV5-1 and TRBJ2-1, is KAGVTQTPRYLIKTRGQQVTLSCSPISGHRSVSWYQQTPGQGLQFLFEYFSETQRNKGNFPGRFSGRQFSNSRSEMNVSTLELGDSALYLCASSLEHGGRDEQFFGPGTRLTVL.